Listed here is a single T cell receptor beta chain. The antigen is not known. The data originate from a study of type 1 regulatory T cells. Germline-derived CDR1 and CDR2 are LGHNA and YSLEER. The CDR3 is made up of 14 amino acids. The J segment lost 10 bases and the V segment lost 0 bases, leaving 5 bases of the junction unmatched. In TCRdb, the reads were re-called with MiXCR into one record per CDR3 protein. This table has around 62,000 distinct CDR3 sequences, 55% to 80% appearing once. The sample was cultured T cells, either the whole culture or a sorted T cell fraction (not recorded which). Subset: Tr1-enriched cell product generated in vitro against host alloantigens. The chain recombines TRBV4-3 with TRBJ2-1; 8 positions match TRBD2. The source of this sequence is a human donor in good health. CDR3 region: CASSQDLGGREQFF. The CDR3 DNA is TGCGCCAGCAGCCAAGATCTTGGCGGGAGGGAGCAGTTCTTC.